A single sample is the source of the 8 T cell receptor beta chains below, sequenced in a study of T-cell memory formation after mild COVID-19. MiXCR, run by TCRdb on the 5' RACE reads, gives a single entry per CDR3 protein. This table has some 200,000 distinct CDR3 sequences, 9.5% appearing once. Sequenced: PBMCs or a T cell subset sorted from them (not recorded which). The receptors shown here come from a man younger than 35 who had mild COVID-19 (a few samples of this study predate the infection). Cell type and time point are not known.

The gene calls are TRBV6-5 and TRBJ2-7; D might be TRBD1 (6 bases). Trimming shortened V by 4 bases and J by 7 bases, and 17 bases separated the two germline ends. CDR3 size: 14 residues. The germline gives CDR1 MNHEY, CDR2 SVGAGI. The CDR3 spells CASSSTHRVGEQYF. Written as DNA, the CDR3 is TGTGCCAGCAGTTCCACCCACAGGGTGGGAGAGCAGTACTTC.

This clonotype was picked up many times. The chain joins TRBV4-3 to TRBJ1-2, with 10 nucleotides matching TRBD1. Germline V gives CDR1 LGHNA, CDR2 YSLEER. After removal of 0 bases from V and 5 bases from J, the junction contained 9 bases not matched to a gene. The CDR3 consists of 17 residues. CDR3: CASSQEGARTGGYGYTF. CDR3 in DNA: TGCGCCAGCAGCCAAGAGGGGGCCCGGACAGGGGGGTATGGCTACACCTTC.

This clonotype was seen more than once but under ten times. The chain has TRBV5-1 and TRBJ2-1; 10 nucleotides agree with TRBD2. The germline gives CDR1 SGHRS, CDR2 YFSETQ. The CDR3 is 15 residues long. V lost 4 bases and J lost 7; bases outside the gene matches: 8. CDR3 sequence reads: CASSPSGGAFNEQFF. The CDR3 nucleotides read TGCGCCAGCAGCCCCAGCGGGGGGGCTTTTAATGAGCAGTTCTTC.

This clonotype has at least ten counts. The J gene is TRBJ2-1, the V gene TRBV5-4, with D possibly being TRBD1 (6 bases). Germline loops: CDR1 SGHNT, CDR2 YYREEE (reference sequence). V was clipped by 4 bases and J by 0 bases, with 11 bases between them. The CDR3 has 15 residues. The DNA of the CDR3 is TGTGCCAGCAGCCCCGACAGGAGCTCCTACAATGAGCAGTTCTTC. It codes for CASSPDRSSYNEQFF. Drawing the rest from reference TRBV5-4 and TRBJ2-1, the complete variable domain is ETGVTQSPTHLIKTRGQQVTLRCSSQSGHNTVSWYQQALGQGPQFIFQYYREEENGRGNFPPRFSGLQFPNYSSELNVNALELDDSALYLCASSPDRSSYNEQFFGPGTRLTVL.

The rearrangement uses TRBV6-5 and TRBJ2-1; D perhaps matches TRBD2 (6 bases). The CDR3 has 19 residues. Germline V CDR1 and CDR2: MNHEY, SVGAGI. Trimming removed 6 bases at V and 2 bases at J, with 26 bases between. CDR3 sequence (DNA): TGTGCCAGCAGCCGTGAGAGCTCGGGGGACCAACGTCCCTACAATGAGCAGTTCTTC. This codes for CASSRESSGDQRPYNEQFF.

The genes are TRBV6-6 and TRBJ2-2, with D tentatively TRBD1 (5 bases). V lost 5 bases to trimming and J lost 6 bases, with 13 bases between them. Per germline, CDR1 MNHNY and CDR2 SVGAGI (reference sequence). This CDR3 is 14 amino acids long. The CDR3 nucleotides are TGTGCCAGCAGTCTAACAGGTTCGGCCGGGGAGCTGTTTTTT. Encoded protein: CASSLTGSAGELFF.

The chain has TRBV4-1 and TRBJ2-2; 8 bases align to TRBD1. The CDR3 loop spans 16 amino acids. Germline-derived CDR1 and CDR2 are MGHRA and YSYEKL. Trimming took 0 bases from V and 5 from J; bases not matched to a gene: 5. The CDR3 loop is CASSQDPGQVTGELFF. Written as DNA, the CDR3 is TGCGCCAGCAGCCAAGATCCGGGACAGGTAACCGGGGAGCTGTTTTTT.

The sample holds many counts of this clonotype. The chain combines TRBV5-1 with TRBJ2-1, with D perhaps matching TRBD2 (6 bases). V was shortened by 1 base and J by 7 bases, with 12 bases between the two germline ends. This CDR3 is 14 amino acids long. Per germline, CDR1 SGHRS and CDR2 YFSETQ. In nucleotides, the CDR3 is TGCGCCAGCAGCTTGCTGCGGGGCAGGAATGAGCAGTTCTTC. As protein: CASSLLRGRNEQFF.